The following is a T cell receptor beta chain sequence with its context. What antigen it recognizes has not been identified. No much larger clonotype is one base removed from it; base qualities were not supplied. The sequencing machine was an Illumina HiSeq 1500. TCRdb reworked the public reads: Q25 trimming with fastp, MiXCR clone assembly, productive beta chains retained. Rows matching on CDR3 protein sequence are summarized as one entry with the most common DNA and genes. The sample table contains around 110,000 distinct CDR3 sequences; only one count was recorded for over 9.5% of them. Approximately 30% of the sample goes to the ten largest clones. The data stem from a study of T cell repertoires in cytomegalovirus infection (dated by TCRdb to between 2018 and 2021). General notes on the study: Donor HLA type was relevant to the analysis, as public TCR beta signatures indicated carriage of CMV infection together with the matching HLA type.

Here is what the overall study found, with its caveats: In both this cohort and an independent cohort of over 350 donors, the cumulative frequency of public TCR beta family members distinguished carriers of CMV infection plus the relevant HLA type. The ex vivo response was dominated by HLA-C-restricted CMV-specific TCR beta clonotypes, which also provided the single most frequent clonotype in two of eight donors.

The clonotype comes from a human donor in good health (CMV status not recorded). Some clones in this sample may be carry-over from other donors' samples. Sequencing was done on a sample of PBMCs, sequenced either directly or after in vitro stimulation (not recorded which).

The CDR3 reads CASSPFRADTDTQYF. The sequence in DNA is TGTGCCAGCAGCCCCTTTAGGGCGGACACAGATACGCAGTATTTT. This sequence uses TRBV7-2 and TRBJ2-3; the D gene assignment is ambiguous. The CDR3 numbers 15 residues from cysteine through phenylalanine. This entry keeps only the CDR3 DNA: 45 bases, framed from base 1. Cut back by 5 bases and 2 bases, the V and J ends lie 14 bases apart. The germline V gene supplies CDR1 SGHTA and CDR2 FQGNSA.